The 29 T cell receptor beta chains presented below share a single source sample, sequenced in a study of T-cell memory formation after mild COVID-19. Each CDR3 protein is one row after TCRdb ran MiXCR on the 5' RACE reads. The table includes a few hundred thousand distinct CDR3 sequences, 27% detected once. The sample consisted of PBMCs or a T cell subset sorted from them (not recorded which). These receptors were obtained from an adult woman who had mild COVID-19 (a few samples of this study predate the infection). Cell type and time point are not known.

CDR3 nucleotides: TGCGCCAGCAGGTTAGCGGGGGTCGAGACCCAGTACTTC. It translates to CASRLAGVETQYF. This rearrangement joins TRBV5-1 to TRBJ2-5, with 9 bases fitting TRBD2. The CDR3 totals 13 residues. Germline V gives CDR1 SGHRS, CDR2 YFSETQ. After removal of 5 bases from V and 5 bases from J, the junction contained 4 bases not matched to a gene.

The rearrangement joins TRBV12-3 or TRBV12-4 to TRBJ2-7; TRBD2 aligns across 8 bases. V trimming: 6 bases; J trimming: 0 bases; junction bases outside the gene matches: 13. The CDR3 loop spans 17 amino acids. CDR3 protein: CASSNSGGGMSSYEQYF. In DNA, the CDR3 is TGTGCCAGCAGCAACTCGGGGGGGGGAATGAGCTCCTACGAGCAGTACTTC.

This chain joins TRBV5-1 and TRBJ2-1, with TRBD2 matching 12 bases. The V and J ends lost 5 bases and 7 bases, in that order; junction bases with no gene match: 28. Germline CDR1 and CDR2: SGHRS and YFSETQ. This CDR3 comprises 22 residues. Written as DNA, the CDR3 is TGCGCCAGCAGATTAGGGTCTAGCGGGAGGGCCGTATTATTTGGCAATGGAAATGAGCAGTTCTTC. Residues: CASRLGSSGRAVLFGNGNEQFF.

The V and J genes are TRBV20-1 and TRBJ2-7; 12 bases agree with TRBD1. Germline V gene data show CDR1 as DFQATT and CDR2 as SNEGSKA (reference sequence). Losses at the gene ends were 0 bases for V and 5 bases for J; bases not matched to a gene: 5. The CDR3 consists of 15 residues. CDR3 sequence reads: CSAREPGQGANEQYF. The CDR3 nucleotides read TGCAGTGCTAGAGAGCCGGGACAGGGGGCTAACGAGCAGTACTTC.

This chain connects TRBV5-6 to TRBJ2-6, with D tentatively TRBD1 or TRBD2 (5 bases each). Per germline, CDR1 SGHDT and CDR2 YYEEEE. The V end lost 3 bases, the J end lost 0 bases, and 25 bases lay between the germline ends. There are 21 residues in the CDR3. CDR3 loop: CASSWAGWTGPEASGANVLTF. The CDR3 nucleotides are TGTGCCAGCAGCTGGGCCGGGTGGACGGGACCGGAGGCCTCTGGGGCCAACGTCCTGACTTTC. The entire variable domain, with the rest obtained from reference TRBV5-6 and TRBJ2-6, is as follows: DAGVTQSPTHLIKTRGQQVTLRCSPKSGHDTVSWYQQALGQGPQFIFQYYEEEERQRGNFPDRFSGHQFPNYSSELNVNALLLGDSALYLCASSWAGWTGPEASGANVLTFGAGSRLTVL.

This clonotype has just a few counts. This CDR3 is CASSWGIRGLNTEAFF. CDR3 bases: TGTGCCAGCAGTTGGGGTATCAGGGGGCTGAACACTGAAGCTTTCTTT. The chain combines TRBV12-3 or TRBV12-4 with TRBJ1-1, with 8 bases lining up with TRBD1. This CDR3 spans 16 amino acids. V shed 4 bases, J shed 0 bases, and the junction held 7 bases outside the gene matches.

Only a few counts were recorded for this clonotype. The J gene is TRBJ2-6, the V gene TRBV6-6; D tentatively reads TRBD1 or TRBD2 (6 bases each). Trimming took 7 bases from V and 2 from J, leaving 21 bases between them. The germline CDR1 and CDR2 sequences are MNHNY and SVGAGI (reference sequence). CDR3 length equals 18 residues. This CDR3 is CASIHGGRILPGANVLTF. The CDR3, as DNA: TGTGCCAGCATTCACGGGGGCAGAATCCTCCCTGGGGCCAACGTCCTGACTTTC.

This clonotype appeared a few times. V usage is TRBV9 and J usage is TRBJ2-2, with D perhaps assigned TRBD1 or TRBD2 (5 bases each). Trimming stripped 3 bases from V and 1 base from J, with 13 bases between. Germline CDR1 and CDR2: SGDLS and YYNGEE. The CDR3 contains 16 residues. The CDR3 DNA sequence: TGTGCCAGCAGCGAGCCGGGACGCGGGAACACCGGGGAGCTGTTTTTT. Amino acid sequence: CASSEPGRGNTGELFF.

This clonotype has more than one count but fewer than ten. In DNA, the CDR3 is TGTGCCAGCAGTCCACTAGGGACTAGCAATGAGCAGTTCTTC. Its protein product is CASSPLGTSNEQFF. The V call is TRBV12-3 or TRBV12-4, the J call TRBJ2-1; TRBD2 agrees at 8 bases. There are 14 residues in the CDR3. J lost 6 bases, V lost 5 bases, and 6 bases had no gene match.

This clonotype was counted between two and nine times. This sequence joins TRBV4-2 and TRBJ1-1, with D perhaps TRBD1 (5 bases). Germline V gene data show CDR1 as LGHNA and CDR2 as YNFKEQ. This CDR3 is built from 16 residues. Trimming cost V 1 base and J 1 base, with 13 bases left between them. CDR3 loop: CASSQVSRGSNTEAFF. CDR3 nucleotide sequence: TGTGCCAGCAGCCAAGTTTCAAGGGGTTCGAACACTGAAGCTTTCTTT.

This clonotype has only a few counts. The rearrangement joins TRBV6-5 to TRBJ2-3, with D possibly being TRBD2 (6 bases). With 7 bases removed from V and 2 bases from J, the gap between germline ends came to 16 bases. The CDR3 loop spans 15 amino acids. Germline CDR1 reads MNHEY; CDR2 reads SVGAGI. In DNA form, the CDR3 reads TGTGCCAGCAACCGCGCGGGGTCGTTCACAGATACGCAGTATTTT. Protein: CASNRAGSFTDTQYF.

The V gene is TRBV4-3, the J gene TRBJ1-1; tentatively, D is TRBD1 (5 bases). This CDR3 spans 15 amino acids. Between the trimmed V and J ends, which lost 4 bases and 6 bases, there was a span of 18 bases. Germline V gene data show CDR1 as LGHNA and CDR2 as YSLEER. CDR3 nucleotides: TGCGCCAGCAGCCGGAGTTCGACGGACAAGGCTGAAGCTTTCTTT. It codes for CASSRSSTDKAEAFF.

CDR3 residues: CASSVAPGQGEVETQYF. The CDR3 coding sequence is TGTGCCAGCAGCGTAGCTCCCGGCCAGGGGGAAGTTGAGACCCAGTACTTC. This chain connects TRBV9 to TRBJ2-5; TRBD1 agrees at 7 bases. V dropped 0 bases and J dropped 5; count of bases not matched to a gene: 13. The CDR3 has 17 residues. Germline CDR1 is SGDLS and CDR2 is YYNGEE.

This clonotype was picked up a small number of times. CDR3 protein: CASSLGASSYEQYF. The CDR3 DNA is TGTGCCAGCAGCTTAGGGGCATCCTCCTACGAGCAGTACTTC. This sequence joins TRBV7-6 and TRBJ2-7; D gene ambiguous. Trimming shortened V by 1 base and J by 0 bases, and 7 bases separated the two germline ends. This CDR3 is built from 14 residues. Germline V CDR1 and CDR2: SGHVS, FNYEAQ.

CDR3 protein: CASSASGRYGYTF. The CDR3 region has the DNA TGTGCCAGCAGCGCGTCGGGGCGCTATGGCTACACCTTC. J is TRBJ1-2 and V is TRBV6-4; TRBD1 is a possible D gene (5 bases). The CDR3 extends over 13 amino acids. In germline, CDR1 is MRHNA, CDR2 SNTAGT. V lost 6 bases to trimming and J lost 4 bases, with 12 bases between them.

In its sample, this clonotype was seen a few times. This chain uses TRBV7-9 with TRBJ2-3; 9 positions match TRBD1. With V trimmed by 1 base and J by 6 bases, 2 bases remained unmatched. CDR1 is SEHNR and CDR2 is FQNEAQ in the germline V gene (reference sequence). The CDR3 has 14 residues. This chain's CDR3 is CASSLEGQGDTQYF. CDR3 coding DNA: TGTGCCAGCAGCTTAGAAGGACAGGGGGATACGCAGTATTTT. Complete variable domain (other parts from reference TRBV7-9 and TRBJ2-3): DTGVSQNPRHKITKRGQNVTFRCDPISEHNRLYWYRQTLGQGPEFLTYFQNEAQLEKSRLLSDRFSAERPKGSFSTLEIQRTEQGDSAMYLCASSLEGQGDTQYFGPGTRLTVL.

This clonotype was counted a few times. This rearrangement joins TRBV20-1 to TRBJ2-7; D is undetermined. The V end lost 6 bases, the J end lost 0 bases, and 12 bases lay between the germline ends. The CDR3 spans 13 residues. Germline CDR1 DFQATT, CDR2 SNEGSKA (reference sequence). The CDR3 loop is CSADGTLSYEQYF. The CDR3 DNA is TGCAGTGCCGACGGAACCCTCTCCTACGAGCAGTACTTC.

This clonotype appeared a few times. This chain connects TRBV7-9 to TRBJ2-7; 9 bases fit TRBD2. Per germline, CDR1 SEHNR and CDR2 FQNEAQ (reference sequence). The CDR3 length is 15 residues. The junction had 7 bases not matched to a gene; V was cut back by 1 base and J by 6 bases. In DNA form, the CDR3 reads TGTGCCAGCAGCTTAGAAGGGACTAGCCAGATCGAGCAGTACTTC. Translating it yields CASSLEGTSQIEQYF.

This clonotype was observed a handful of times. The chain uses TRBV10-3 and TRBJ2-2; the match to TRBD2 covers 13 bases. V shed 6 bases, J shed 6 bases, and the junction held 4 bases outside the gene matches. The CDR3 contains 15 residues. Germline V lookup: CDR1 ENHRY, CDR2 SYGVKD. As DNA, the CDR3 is TGTGCCATCAGCCGACTAGCGGGGGGTCCCGGGGAGCTGTTTTTT. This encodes CAISRLAGGPGELFF.

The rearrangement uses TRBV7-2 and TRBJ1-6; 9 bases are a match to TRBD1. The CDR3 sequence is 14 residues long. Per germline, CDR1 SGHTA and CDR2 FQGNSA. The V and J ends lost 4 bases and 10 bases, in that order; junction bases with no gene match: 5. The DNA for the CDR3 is TGTGCCAGCAGCTCACGGACAGGGGAGTCACCCCTCCACTTT. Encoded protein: CASSSRTGESPLHF.

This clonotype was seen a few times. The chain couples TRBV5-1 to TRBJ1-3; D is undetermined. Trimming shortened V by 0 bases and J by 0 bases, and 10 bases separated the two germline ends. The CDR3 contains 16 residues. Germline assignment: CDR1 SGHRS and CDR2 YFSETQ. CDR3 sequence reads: CASSLGTVYSGNTIYF. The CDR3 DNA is TGCGCCAGCAGCTTGGGGACGGTGTACTCTGGAAACACCATATATTTT.

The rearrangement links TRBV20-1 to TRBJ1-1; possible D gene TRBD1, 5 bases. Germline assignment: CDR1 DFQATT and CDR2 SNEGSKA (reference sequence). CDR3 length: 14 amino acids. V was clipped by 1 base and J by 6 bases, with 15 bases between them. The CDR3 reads CSARVPRAAAEAFF. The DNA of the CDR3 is TGCAGTGCTAGAGTACCCAGGGCCGCCGCTGAAGCTTTCTTT.

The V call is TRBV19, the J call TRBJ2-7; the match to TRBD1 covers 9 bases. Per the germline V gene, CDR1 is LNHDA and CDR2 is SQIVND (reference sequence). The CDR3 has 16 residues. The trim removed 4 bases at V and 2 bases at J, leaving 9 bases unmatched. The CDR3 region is CASSSLSGQGPYEQYF. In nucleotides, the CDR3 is TGTGCCAGTAGTAGCCTCTCGGGACAGGGCCCCTACGAGCAGTACTTC.

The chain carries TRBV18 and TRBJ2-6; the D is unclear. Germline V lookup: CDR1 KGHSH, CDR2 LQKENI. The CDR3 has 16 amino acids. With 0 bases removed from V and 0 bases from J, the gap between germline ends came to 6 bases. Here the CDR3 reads CASSPPQVSGANVLTF. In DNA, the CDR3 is TGTGCCAGCTCACCACCTCAGGTCTCTGGGGCCAACGTCCTGACTTTC.

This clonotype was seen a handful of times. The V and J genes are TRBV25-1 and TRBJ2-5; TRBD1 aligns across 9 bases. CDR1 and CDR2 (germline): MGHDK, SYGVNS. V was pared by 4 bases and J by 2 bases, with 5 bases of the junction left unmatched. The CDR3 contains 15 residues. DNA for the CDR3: TGTGCCAGCAGTGCAACGACAGGGGGTCAAGAGACCCAGTACTTC. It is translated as CASSATTGGQETQYF. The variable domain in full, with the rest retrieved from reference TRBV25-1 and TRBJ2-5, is EADIYQTPRYLVIGTGKKITLECSQTMGHDKMYWYQQDPGMELHLIHYSYGVNSTEKGDLSSESTVSRIRTEHFPLTLESARPSHTSQYLCASSATTGGQETQYFGPGTRLLVL.

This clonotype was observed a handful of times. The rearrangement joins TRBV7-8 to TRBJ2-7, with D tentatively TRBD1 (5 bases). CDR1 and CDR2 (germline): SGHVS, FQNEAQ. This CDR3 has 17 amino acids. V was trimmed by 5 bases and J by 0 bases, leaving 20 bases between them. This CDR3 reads CASSPSPRGGRSYEQYF. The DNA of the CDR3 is TGTGCCAGCAGCCCCTCACCTAGGGGTGGACGCTCCTACGAGCAGTACTTC.

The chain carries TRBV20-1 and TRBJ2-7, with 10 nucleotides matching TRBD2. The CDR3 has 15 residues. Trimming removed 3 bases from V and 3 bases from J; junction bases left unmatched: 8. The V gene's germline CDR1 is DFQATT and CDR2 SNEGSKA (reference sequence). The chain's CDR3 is CSARVAGGAVYEQYF. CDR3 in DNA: TGCAGTGCTAGGGTAGCGGGGGGAGCCGTCTACGAGCAGTACTTC.

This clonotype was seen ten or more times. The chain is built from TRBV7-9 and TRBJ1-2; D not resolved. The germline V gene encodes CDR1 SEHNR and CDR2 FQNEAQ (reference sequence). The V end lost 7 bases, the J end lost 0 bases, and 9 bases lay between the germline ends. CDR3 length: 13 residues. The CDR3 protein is CASNFDPNYGYTF. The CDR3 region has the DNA TGTGCCAGCAACTTTGACCCTAACTATGGCTACACCTTC. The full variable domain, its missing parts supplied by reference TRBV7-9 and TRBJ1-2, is DTGVSQNPRHKITKRGQNVTFRCDPISEHNRLYWYRQTLGQGPEFLTYFQNEAQLEKSRLLSDRFSAERPKGSFSTLEIQRTEQGDSAMYLCASNFDPNYGYTFGSGTRLTVV.

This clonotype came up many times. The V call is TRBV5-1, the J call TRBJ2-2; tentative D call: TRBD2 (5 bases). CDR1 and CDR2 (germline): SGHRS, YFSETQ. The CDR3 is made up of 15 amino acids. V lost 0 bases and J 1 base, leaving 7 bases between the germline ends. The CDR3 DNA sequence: TGCGCCAGCAGCTTGGGAGCGGTGAACACCGGGGAGCTGTTTTTT. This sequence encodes CASSLGAVNTGELFF. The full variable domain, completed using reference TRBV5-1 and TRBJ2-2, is KAGVTQTPRYLIKTRGQQVTLSCSPISGHRSVSWYQQTPGQGLQFLFEYFSETQRNKGNFPGRFSGRQFSNSRSEMNVSTLELGDSALYLCASSLGAVNTGELFFGEGSRLTVL.